The clone carrying this TCR beta chain has only a few counts. This CDR3 comprises 15 residues. Looked up from germline, CDR1 is DFQATT and CDR2 is SNEGSKA (reference sequence). V was pared by 3 bases and J by 7 bases, with 11 bases of the junction left unmatched. This sample is drawn from a study of blood T cell repertoires in COVID-19. Sequencing used immunoSEQ multiplex PCR; TCRdb keeps in-frame clones, though not all of them. The data contain roughly 150,000 clones, around 82% of them singletons. This clonotype originated in a man in his sixties with active or convalescent COVID-19. V is TRBV20-1 and J is TRBJ1-5; 8 bases are a match to TRBD1. Sequenced: peripheral blood. The CDR3 bases are TGCAGTGCTAGTTCGGCAGGGGGCTTGAGGCAGCCCCAGCATTTT. The encoded protein is CSASSAGGLRQPQHF.